What follows are 26 T cell receptor beta chains derived from one specimen sequenced in a study of post-analysis software for immune sequencing data. General observations from the study: Patients used five TRBV segments, including TRBV5-6, TRBV5-1 and TRBV20-1, more often than controls.

Tagging with unique molecular identifiers was a feature of the TCR beta cDNA libraries. TCRdb ran MiXCR on the PCR reads and lists one entry per CDR3 protein. The sample consists of some 690,000 distinct CDR3 sequences, 25% to 30% of them appearing once. No antigen has been identified for these receptors. What was sequenced was blood. The receptors were sampled from a girl aged 5 to 17 with multiple sclerosis.

V is TRBV20-1 and J is TRBJ2-7; TRBD2 matches at 13 bases. The junction had 8 bases not matched to a gene; V was cut back by 6 bases and J by 6 bases. This CDR3 comprises 14 residues. CDR1 and CDR2 from the germline V gene are DFQATT and SNEGSKA (reference sequence). The CDR3, as DNA: TGCAGTGCGATCGGACTAGCGGGAGAGGGCGAGCAGTACTTC. Translating it yields CSAIGLAGEGEQYF.

The rearrangement joins TRBV24-1 to TRBJ2-5; either TRBD1 or TRBD2 may fit D (5 bases each). Germline loops: CDR1 KGHDR, CDR2 SFDVKD. The CDR3 sequence is 13 residues long. Trimming left V 9 bases short and J 5 bases short, with 15 bases between. CDR3 DNA: TGTGCCACCGGGGGACCCTTTGGGGAGACCCAGTACTTC. Translated: CATGGPFGETQYF.

This clonotype was picked up a small number of times. V gene TRBV7-2 combines with J gene TRBJ2-1; D is possibly TRBD2 (7 bases). With 7 bases removed from V and 9 bases from J, the gap between germline ends came to 22 bases. Germline CDR1 and CDR2: SGHTA and FQGNSA. The length of the CDR3 is 15 residues. CDR3 bases: TGTGCCAGCACCACCGAAGACAGGCGCGGGAGTGAGCAGTTCTTC. It translates to CASTTEDRRGSEQFF.

The V call is TRBV3-1, the J call TRBJ2-7; TRBD2 agrees at 8 bases. CDR1 is LGHDT and CDR2 is YNNKEL in the germline V gene (reference sequence). V was clipped by 0 bases and J by 4 bases; unmatched bases: 5. The CDR3 spans 15 residues. The CDR3 region has the DNA TGTGCCAGCAGCCAAGATCCTAGCGGGCTATACGAGCAGTACTTC. The encoded protein is CASSQDPSGLYEQYF.

Comments on this clonotype: One base away lies a much larger clone, so this may be a sequencing read error. This sequence joins TRBV7-2 and TRBJ2-3; D gene ambiguous. Per the germline V gene, CDR1 is SGHTA and CDR2 is FQGNSA. There are 12 residues in the CDR3. The V end was cut by 4 bases, the J end by 4 bases, with 6 bases between. CDR3 sequence (DNA): TGTGCCAGCAGCTCTCAGGCAGATACGCAGTATTTT. Translated: CASSSQADTQYF.

This clonotype was detected ten times or more. V is TRBV4-3 and J is TRBJ2-7, with D hard to call. V was clipped by 4 bases and J by 1 base, with 11 bases between them. This CDR3 is built from 14 residues. The germline CDR1 and CDR2 sequences are LGHNA and YSLEER. CDR3 nucleotide sequence: TGCGCCAGCAGCCGAACGGACGGGTCCTACGAGCAGTACTTC. Translating gives CASSRTDGSYEQYF.

The rearrangement links TRBV9 to TRBJ1-2; D is undetermined. Between the trimmed V and J ends, which lost 3 bases and 5 bases, there was a span of 11 bases. Looked up from germline, CDR1 is SGDLS and CDR2 is YYNGEE. The CDR3 covers 13 residues. CDR3 loop: CASSAGDGYGYTF. Written as DNA, the CDR3 is TGTGCCAGCAGCGCAGGCGATGGGTATGGCTACACCTTC.

V and J are TRBV6-5 and TRBJ2-5; 14 nucleotides match TRBD2. This CDR3 is 18 amino acids long. With V trimmed by 4 bases and J by 4 bases, 11 bases remained unmatched. In germline, CDR1 is MNHEY, CDR2 SVGAGI. The CDR3 spells CASSLYEGLAGGGETQYF. Here the CDR3 DNA reads TGTGCCAGCAGTTTATACGAAGGACTAGCGGGGGGCGGAGAGACCCAGTACTTC.

The chain couples TRBV9 to TRBJ1-2, with D unclear. The CDR3 has 11 residues. Germline V gene lookup returns CDR1 SGDLS and CDR2 YYNGEE. V was pared by 3 bases and J by 8 bases, with 8 bases between. CDR3 sequence reads: CASSAGFGYTF. The CDR3 DNA sequence: TGTGCCAGCAGCGCGGGTTTCGGCTACACCTTC.

The chain uses TRBV7-9 and TRBJ2-1, with 7 bases matching TRBD2. The ends lost 2 bases at V and 4 bases at J; junction bases unmatched: 17. This CDR3 is built from 19 residues. The germline gives CDR1 SEHNR, CDR2 FQNEAQ (reference sequence). DNA for the CDR3: TGTGCCAGCAGCTTATTGTCGCTAGCGGAGACATCCATATACAATGAGCAGTTCTTC. It translates to CASSLLSLAETSIYNEQFF.

CDR3 nucleotides: TGTGCCAGCAGCCAAAGCCCCGCGGGCAGGTTCTTC. Amino acids: CASSQSPAGRFF. The V and J genes are TRBV3-1 and TRBJ2-1; a weak D match, TRBD2 (5 bases). The ends were cut back, 2 bases at V and 15 bases at J, with 14 bases in the middle. The V gene's germline CDR1 is LGHDT and CDR2 YNNKEL (reference sequence). The CDR3 is 12 amino acids.

This clonotype was observed a handful of times. The J gene is TRBJ2-3, the V gene TRBV7-2, with TRBD1 matching 7 bases. The V gene end was trimmed by 5 bases and the J gene end by 4 bases; junction bases not matched to a gene: 9. CDR1 SGHTA and CDR2 FQGNSA come from the germline V gene. The CDR3 covers 15 residues. The CDR3: CASSRFRGSADTQYF. The CDR3 coding sequence is TGTGCCAGCAGCCGTTTCAGGGGGAGCGCAGATACGCAGTATTTT. The whole variable domain, filled in from reference TRBV7-2 and TRBJ2-3, reads GAGVSQSPSNKVTEKGKDVELRCDPISGHTALYWYRQSLGQGLEFLIYFQGNSAPDKSGLPSDRFSAERTGGSVSTLTIQRTQQEDSAVYLCASSRFRGSADTQYFGPGTRLTVL.

The chain is built from TRBV24-1 and TRBJ2-3; 8 bases match TRBD1. Germline V gene data show CDR1 as KGHDR and CDR2 as SFDVKD. The CDR3 length is 16 residues. J gave up 2 bases and V 5 bases, and 8 bases lay outside the gene matches. DNA of the CDR3: TGTGCCACCAGTGCAGGACAGGGAAGATACACAGATACGCAGTATTTT. Translation: CATSAGQGRYTDTQYF.

This clonotype was picked up many times. The V and J genes are TRBV5-1 and TRBJ2-7, with a weak D call TRBD1 (6 bases). Looked up from germline, CDR1 is SGHRS and CDR2 is YFSETQ. V lost 3 bases and J lost 3, with 13 bases in between. CDR3 length: 14 amino acids. The CDR3 region has the DNA TGCGCCAGCAGCTCCGGGACACATAGCTACGAGCAGTACTTC. It specifies CASSSGTHSYEQYF.

This clonotype was seen a handful of times. The genes are TRBV29-1 and TRBJ1-1; D is perhaps TRBD1 (5 bases). The CDR3 is 13 residues long. Germline V gene lookup returns CDR1 SQVTM and CDR2 ANQGSEA. Trimming stripped 7 bases from V and 1 base from J, with 13 bases between. CDR3 sequence reads: CSGEDGQNTEAFF. CDR3 bases: TGCAGCGGAGAGGACGGACAGAACACTGAAGCTTTCTTT.

This chain joins TRBV7-8 and TRBJ2-1; D might be TRBD1 (6 bases). V was clipped by 3 bases and J by 8 bases, with 17 bases between them. Germline V gene data show CDR1 as SGHVS and CDR2 as FQNEAQ. The CDR3 has 15 residues. The CDR3 here is CASSLSRIAGDEQFF. CDR3 bases: TGTGCCAGCAGCTTGAGTCGTATTGCAGGGGATGAGCAGTTCTTC.

This clonotype was seen a handful of times. A read error may account for a junction end that differs from germline. The chain carries TRBV6-4 and TRBJ2-3; 7 bases are a match to TRBD1. Germline V gene lookup returns CDR1 MRHNA and CDR2 SNTAGT. The CDR3 is 15 amino acids. CDR3: CTSSDSWDSSDTQYF. CDR3 DNA: TGTACCAGCAGTGACTCTTGGGACAGTTCAGATACGCAGTATTTT.

This clonotype was counted at least ten times. The chain uses TRBV6-5 and TRBJ2-3; D is perhaps TRBD2 (6 bases). This CDR3 comprises 15 residues. From germline, CDR1 is MNHEY and CDR2 SVGAGI. The V end lost 4 bases, the J end lost 1 base, and 12 bases lay between the germline ends. CDR3 nucleotides: TGTGCCAGCAGTTCCGGACTACCTCGCACAGATACGCAGTATTTT. Protein: CASSSGLPRTDTQYF.

This sequence joins TRBV5-4 and TRBJ2-3; 16 bases agree with TRBD2. In germline, CDR1 is SGHNT, CDR2 YYREEE (reference sequence). V was clipped by 4 bases and J by 4 bases; unmatched bases: 9. The CDR3 contains 18 residues. The CDR3, as DNA: TGTGCCAGCAGCGTCCCGGGACTAGCGGGGGGGCCGGCAGATACGCAGTATTTT. The encoded protein is CASSVPGLAGGPADTQYF.

This clonotype was recorded at least ten times. The chain couples TRBV5-1 to TRBJ1-2, with 8 bases lining up with TRBD1. V shed 4 bases and J 8 bases; nucleotides not matched to a gene: 7. The germline V gene has CDR1 SGHRS and CDR2 YFSETQ. The CDR3 is made up of 13 amino acids. The CDR3 reads CASSVQGARGYTF. The CDR3 nucleotides read TGCGCCAGCAGCGTCCAGGGGGCGCGAGGCTACACCTTC.

The chain links TRBV20-1 to TRBJ2-7, with D possibly matching TRBD2 (6 bases). The length of the CDR3 is 14 residues. In germline, CDR1 is DFQATT, CDR2 SNEGSKA (reference sequence). V lost 2 bases and J 9 bases, leaving 20 bases between the germline ends. The CDR3 sequence: CSARSLARPVRQYF. The DNA for the CDR3 is TGCAGTGCTAGAAGTCTAGCGCGCCCGGTGCGGCAGTACTTC.

Concerning this clonotype itself: The junction and the germline gene differ at one end; a read error may be behind it. V is TRBV20-1 and J is TRBJ2-2, with 8 bases identical to TRBD1. Germline V gives CDR1 DFQATT, CDR2 SNEGSKA (reference sequence). CDR3 length: 14 amino acids. CDR3: CSARKQGGDGERFF. CDR3 coding DNA: TGCAGTGCTAGAAAACAGGGGGGTGACGGGGAGCGGTTTTTT.

This clonotype was observed many times. The chain recombines TRBV27 with TRBJ2-3; 7 bases map to TRBD2. Germline assignment: CDR1 MNHEY and CDR2 SMNVEV (reference sequence). V trimming: 3 bases; J trimming: 0 bases; junction bases outside the gene matches: 6. The CDR3 is made up of 16 amino acids. The CDR3 DNA reads as TGTGCCAGCAGTTTCCGGACTAGTGCAAGCACAGATACGCAGTATTTT. This encodes CASSFRTSASTDTQYF.

In its sample, this clonotype was seen a few times. V usage is TRBV7-2 and J usage is TRBJ2-1; D gene ambiguous. V shed 2 bases and J shed 5 bases, with 22 bases lying between them. This CDR3 has 18 residues. Germline V gene data show CDR1 as SGHTA and CDR2 as FQGNSA. CDR3 nucleotides: TGTGCCAGCAGCTTAAGATTATCTCGGCAGGTTCGGAACAATGAGCAGTTCTTC. Protein: CASSLRLSRQVRNNEQFF.

This clonotype showed up just a few times. CDR3 in amino acids: CASSQVQGASDTQYF. The CDR3 DNA reads TGCGCCAGCAGCCAAGTTCAGGGGGCGTCGGATACGCAGTATTTT. The chain combines TRBV4-1 with TRBJ2-3; 8 bases map to TRBD1. The ends lost 1 base at V and 6 bases at J; junction bases unmatched: 6. Germline CDR1 and CDR2: MGHRA and YSYEKL. This CDR3 region has 15 residues.

This chain connects TRBV5-1 to TRBJ2-1, with TRBD1 as a possible D gene (6 bases). Germline loops: CDR1 SGHRS, CDR2 YFSETQ. V gave up 3 bases and J gave up 6 bases, with 19 bases separating them. The CDR3 has 16 residues. The CDR3 loop reads CASSWLAGESRNEQFF. The CDR3 region has the DNA TGCGCCAGCAGCTGGTTGGCAGGGGAGTCGCGCAATGAGCAGTTCTTC.